A selection of T cell receptor beta chains follows, all from one sample in a study of cytomegalovirus exposure and HLA in healthy donors. TCRdb keeps only in-frame clones here, not all; method: immunoSEQ multiplex PCR. The sample lists some 150,000 clones, roughly nine tenths seen once, with 3.3% in the top ten. The sample taken for sequencing was PBMCs. All receptors come from a woman aged 18-30 years in good health and CMV-seropositive. Both conserved end residues are trimmed from each CDR3. D genes are given only for firm matches. Size values are once, few and many counts, or a class for expanded clones, and some rows have none.

clone size,J gene,V gene,D gene,CDR3 protein
-,TRBJ2-1,TRBV18,TRBD2,ASSPPTSGIDNEQF
-,TRBJ2-1,TRBV11-1,TRBD2,ASSSSFGGGGSSYNEQF
-,TRBJ2-3,TRBV28,TRBD2,ASSTRGGPDTQY
once,TRBJ2-1,TRBV29-1,TRBD2,SAGTSGSQKF
-,TRBJ1-2,TRBV18,TRBD1,ASSKGGDGSGGYT
-,TRBJ2-7,TRBV11-2,TRBD1,ASSLGPGTGGGEQY
-,TRBJ1-5,TRBV28,-,ASSQYSPNQPQH
-,TRBJ2-7,TRBV28,-,ASRDSGDYEQY
once,TRBJ2-7,TRBV5-4,TRBD2,ASSGSGRYEQY
-,TRBJ1-4,TRBV5-5,TRBD1,ASSWDRTGNEKLF